The text below deals with one T cell receptor beta chain. This record belongs to a study of blood T cell repertoires in COVID-19. Study in general: The samples span acute and convalescent COVID-19 from the United States, Italy and Spain. T cells, B-cell-depleted T cells, or PBMCs provided the cDNA or gDNA that served as material.

V was cut by 0 bases and J by 2 bases, with 14 bases left in between. CDR3 length: 17 residues. CDR1 is KGHSH, CDR2 LQKENI, per germline. Per the original data handling: How many nucleated cells were present was estimated from reference gene primer amplification. The table came from immunoSEQ multiplex PCR; TCRdb's copy has only in-frame clones and leaves some out. That table supplies the V and J calls and clone size; D and trimming were determined from the DNA. Here the sample spans 14,000 or so clones, 70% to 90% being singletons. Sequencing input: peripheral blood. The source is a human donor with active COVID-19. The donor label of this sample is uncertain. The rearrangement joins TRBV18 to TRBJ2-1; D gene ambiguous. The CDR3 region has the DNA TGTGCCAGCTCACCACCGGTAACGGTAATCCCCTACAATGAGCAGTTCTTC. Its protein is CASSPPVTVIPYNEQFF.